This T cell receptor beta chain was captured by sequencing in a study of blood T cells in healthy people across ages. Worth noting for this clonotype: Its antigen is still unknown.

The CDR3 sequence is 17 residues long. The V segment lost 2 bases and the J segment 0 bases; nucleotides outside the gene matches: 7. Germline values: CDR1 LGHNA, CDR2 YSLEER. Study conclusions and caveats: Aged donors had fewer naive CD4+ cells and lower diversity than long-lived donors. Older individuals had lower TCR beta diversity per million T cells (the decline was roughly linear). Diversity figures based on one million T cells were deemed too low.

It was with a sample-barcoded 5' primer and a J-beta primer mix that a second PCR of roughly 7 to 12 cycles was run. TCRdb recomputed calls from the 5' RACE reads with MiXCR, one row per CDR3 protein. Here the sample spans 1.2 million to 1.5 million distinct CDR3 sequences, around 59% being singletons. The clonotype was recovered from a man younger than 35 in good health. Material: blood. V and J are TRBV4-3 and TRBJ2-1; 7 bases are a match to TRBD2. This CDR3 is CASSQRAGPSSYNEQFF. In nucleotides, the CDR3 is TGCGCCAGCAGCCAACGAGCGGGGCCGAGCTCCTACAATGAGCAGTTCTTC.